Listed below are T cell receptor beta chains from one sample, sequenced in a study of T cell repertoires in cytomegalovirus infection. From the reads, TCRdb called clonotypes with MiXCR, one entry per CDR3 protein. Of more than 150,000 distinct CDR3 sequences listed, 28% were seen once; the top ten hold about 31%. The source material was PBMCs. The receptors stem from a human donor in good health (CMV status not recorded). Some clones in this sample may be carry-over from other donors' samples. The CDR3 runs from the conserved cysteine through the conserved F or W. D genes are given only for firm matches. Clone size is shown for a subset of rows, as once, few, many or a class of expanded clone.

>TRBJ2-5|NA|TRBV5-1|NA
TGCGCCAGCAGCTTGGCCTCGGGGCGCGAGACCCAGTACTTC
CASSLASGRETQYF
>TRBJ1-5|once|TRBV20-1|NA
TGCAGTGCTAGAAAGGGGGGAATCGGGGGAAACAATCAGCCCCAGCATTTT
CSARKGGIGGNNQPQHF
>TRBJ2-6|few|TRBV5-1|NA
TGCGCCAGCAGCTTGAGTGACAGGCCCTCTGGGGCCAACGTCCTGACTTTC
CASSLSDRPSGANVLTF
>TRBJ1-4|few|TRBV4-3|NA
TGCGCCAGCAGCCCCGATTATCGGGTCGAGGCCCATGAAAAACTGTTTTTT
CASSPDYRVEAHEKLFF
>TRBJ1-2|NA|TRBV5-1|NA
TGCGCCAGCAGCTTGGGTGGGGTAACCCCTTATGGCTACACCTTC
CASSLGGVTPYGYTF
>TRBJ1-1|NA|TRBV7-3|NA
TGTGCCAGCAGCTCCCCGGGGGTGGGGGCCGAAGCTTTCTTT
CASSSPGVGAEAFF
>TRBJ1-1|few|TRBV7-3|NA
TGTGCCAGCAGCCCGGCGGGGGGGACTGAAGCTTTCTTT
CASSPAGGTEAFF
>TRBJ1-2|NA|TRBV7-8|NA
TGTGCCAGCAGCCAAACAGGGCTTGGCTACACCTTC
CASSQTGLGYTF
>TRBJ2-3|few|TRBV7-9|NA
TGTGCCAGCAGCTCCCCTGGGAGAGATACGCAGTATTTT
CASSSPGRDTQYF
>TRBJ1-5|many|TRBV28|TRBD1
TGTGCCAGCAGTACCCCGGGGGGGGACAGGAGAGATCAGCCCCAGCATTTT
CASSTPGGDRRDQPQHF
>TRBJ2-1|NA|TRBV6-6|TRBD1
TGTGCCAGCAGCAACCGGGACAGGGGGCTTTACAATGAGCAGTTCTTC
CASSNRDRGLYNEQFF
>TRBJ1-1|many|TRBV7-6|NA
TGTGCCAGCAGCTTAACCAGGCAGAACACTGAAGCTTTCTTT
CASSLTRQNTEAFF
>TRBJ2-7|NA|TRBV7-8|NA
TGTGCCAGCAGCTTAGAAGACAGCTACGAGCAGTACTTC
CASSLEDSYEQYF
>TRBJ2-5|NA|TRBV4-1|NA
TGCGCCAGCAGCCCAGGTGTAGGTAATTTGGAAGAGACCCAGTACTTC
CASSPGVGNLEETQYF
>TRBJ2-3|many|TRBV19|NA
TGTGCCAGCAGCAGGGGGCGGCTAGCGGGGAATACGCAGTATTTT
CASSRGRLAGNTQYF
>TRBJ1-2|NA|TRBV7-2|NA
TGTGCCAGCAGCTCCCCAGGGGAGGGCTATGGCTACACCTTC
CASSSPGEGYGYTF
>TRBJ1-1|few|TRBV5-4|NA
TGTGCCAGCAGCTTGGCGGGAGCTATGAACACTGAAGCTTTCTTT
CASSLAGAMNTEAFF
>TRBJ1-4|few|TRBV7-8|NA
TGTGCCAGCAGCTTAATGCAGGACCCTAATGAAAAACTGTTTTTT
CASSLMQDPNEKLFF
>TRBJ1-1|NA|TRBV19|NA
TGTGCCAGTAGTTTGACAAAGAACACTGAAGCTTTCTTT
CASSLTKNTEAFF
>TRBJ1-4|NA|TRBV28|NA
TGTGCCAGCAGTTCGGACCCGCTCGGGGCGGGTCACGAAAAACTGTTTTTT
CASSSDPLGAGHEKLFF
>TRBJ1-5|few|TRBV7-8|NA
TGTGCCAGCACCTCCGGCGTTAGCAATCAGCCCCAGCATTTT
CASTSGVSNQPQHF
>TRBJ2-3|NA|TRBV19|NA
TGTGCCAGTAGTATTAGAGTCGCCACAGATACGCAGTATTTT
CASSIRVATDTQYF
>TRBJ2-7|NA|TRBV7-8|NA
TGTGCCAGCAGCTTATATGGCGAGCAGTACTTC
CASSLYGEQYF
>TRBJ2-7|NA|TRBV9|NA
TGTGCCAGCAGCGTAGAGGTGTTTCGCTCCTACGAGCAGTACTTC
CASSVEVFRSYEQYF
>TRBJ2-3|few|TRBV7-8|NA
TGTGCCAGCAGCCGATCTACTAGTGCGCCTGGGATGGGTACGCAGTATTTT
CASSRSTSAPGMGTQYF
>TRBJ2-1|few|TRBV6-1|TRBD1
TGTGCCAGCAGGCCGGGACAGGCTACCTACAATGAGCAGTTCTTC
CASRPGQATYNEQFF
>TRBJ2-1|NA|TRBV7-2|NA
TGTGCCAGCAGCTTAGTACTGGGGGCCTACAATGAGCAGTTCTTC
CASSLVLGAYNEQFF
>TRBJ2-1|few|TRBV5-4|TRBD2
TGTGCCAGCAGCTCATCGGTAGCGGGGGCCTACAATGAGCAGTTCTTC
CASSSSVAGAYNEQFF
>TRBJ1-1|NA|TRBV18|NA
TGTGCCAGCTCACTGACGGACGGGTCCGCTGAAGCTTTCTTT
CASSLTDGSAEAFF
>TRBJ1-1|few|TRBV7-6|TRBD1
TGTGCCAGCAGCTTAGAGGGGGCCCCGTGGACTGAAGCTTTCTTT
CASSLEGAPWTEAFF
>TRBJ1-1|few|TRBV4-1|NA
TGTGCCAGCAGCCAAGAATTACAGGCCGCTGAAGCTTTCTTT
CASSQELQAAEAFF
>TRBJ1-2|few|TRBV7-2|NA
TGTGCCAGCAGCGTGGACAGCCTAGAGGGCTACACCTTC
CASSVDSLEGYTF
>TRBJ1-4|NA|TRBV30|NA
TGTGCCTGGAGTCGGGCCTATAATGAAAAACTGTTTTTT
CAWSRAYNEKLFF
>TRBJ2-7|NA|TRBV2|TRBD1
TGTGCCAGCAGTGAGTCGGGACAGGGGACGGGCGAGCAGTACTTC
CASSESGQGTGEQYF
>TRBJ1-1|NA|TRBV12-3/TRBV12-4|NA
TGTGCCAGCAGTTACGACACTCTGAACACTGAAGCTTTCTTT
CASSYDTLNTEAFF
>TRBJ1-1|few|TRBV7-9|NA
TGTGCCAGCAGCTTAGACGGAGCTGAAGCTTTCTTT
CASSLDGAEAFF
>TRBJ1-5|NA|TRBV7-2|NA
TGTGCCAGCAGCTTAGAGGGTCCGGGGGCGAGGGACCAGCCCCAGCATTTT
CASSLEGPGARDQPQHF
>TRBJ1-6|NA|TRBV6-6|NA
TGTGCCAGCAGTTACGTCCCAGGAGACTATAATTCACCCCTCCACTTT
CASSYVPGDYNSPLHF
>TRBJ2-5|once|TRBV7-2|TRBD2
TGTGCCAGCAGCTTGACCCCCCTAGCGGGGGGGCCGCAGGGGACCCAGTACTTC
CASSLTPLAGGPQGTQYF
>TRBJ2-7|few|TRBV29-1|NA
TGCAGCGGGATCAGGCCAGGCAGCTCCTACGAGCAGTACTTC
CSGIRPGSSYEQYF
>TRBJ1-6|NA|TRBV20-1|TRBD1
TGCAGTGCTAGTCCCCTCGGGACAGGGGGCAATTCACCCCTCCACTTT
CSASPLGTGGNSPLHF
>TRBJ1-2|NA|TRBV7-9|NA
TGTGCCAGCAGCCAGGGATACTTATATGGCTACACCTTC
CASSQGYLYGYTF
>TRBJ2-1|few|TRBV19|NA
TGTGCCAGTAGTAAGGACTACAATGAGCAGTTCTTC
CASSKDYNEQFF
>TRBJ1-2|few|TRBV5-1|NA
TGCGCCAGCAGCTTGGGCAGGGGAGGTGGCTACACCTTC
CASSLGRGGGYTF
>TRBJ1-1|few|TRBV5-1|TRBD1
TGCGCCAGCAGCTTGGTTACCCCTACGACAGGGGTGAACACTGAAGCTTTCTTT
CASSLVTPTTGVNTEAFF
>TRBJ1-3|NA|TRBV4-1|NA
TGCGCCAGCAGCCAAGGCCTGGCAGCCGGAAACACCATATATTTT
CASSQGLAAGNTIYF